What follows are 29 T cell receptor beta chains derived from one specimen sequenced in a study of vaccination and CD4 T cells after COVID-19. Cultured CD4+ T cell DNA was sequenced using the Oncomine TCR Beta short-read assay. TCRdb passed the PCR reads through MiXCR, listing each CDR3 protein once. The sample contains over 8,500 distinct CDR3 sequences, 68% of which appear only once. For these receptors, no antigen is known. Treatment noted: approximately nine-day PBMC culture with coronavirus spike peptide pools or control peptides (ViraFEST assay). This specimen was CD4+ T cells from blood, cultured in vitro, taken before SARS-CoV-2 vaccination. The source of these receptors is a human donor who had recovered from COVID-19.

V is TRBV10-3 and J is TRBJ1-1; D is perhaps TRBD1 (5 bases). The CDR3 loop spans 13 amino acids. V shed 9 bases and J shed 3 bases, with 14 bases lying between them. The germline CDR1 and CDR2 sequences are ENHRY and SYGVKD. The CDR3 DNA sequence: TGTGCCATTAACCGGGACGAGGACACTGAAGCTTTCTTT. Translating gives CAINRDEDTEAFF.

This chain connects TRBV7-6 to TRBJ2-3, with D perhaps TRBD2 (6 bases). The V gene's germline CDR1 is SGHVS and CDR2 FNYEAQ. CDR3 size: 14 residues. V lost 1 base, J lost 10 bases, and 15 bases lay in between. The CDR3 DNA reads as TGTGCCAGCAGCTTAGGTCCCTATGGGACTCCGCAGTATTTT. It codes for CASSLGPYGTPQYF.

The chain recombines TRBV28 with TRBJ1-1, with 7 bases identical to TRBD1. Germline lookup yields CDR1 MDHEN and CDR2 SYDVKM. CDR3 length: 14 residues. With 6 bases clipped from V and 4 bases from J, the junction kept 8 bases outside the gene matches. Here the CDR3 reads CASSSGQVGTEAFF. DNA for the CDR3: TGTGCCAGCAGCTCCGGACAGGTTGGCACTGAAGCTTTCTTT.

The chain employs TRBV12-3 or TRBV12-4 and TRBJ2-1; tentative D call: TRBD2 (6 bases). The V and J ends lost 9 bases and 0 bases respectively, with 15 bases between them. The CDR3 length is 15 residues. The CDR3 sequence is CASSSGASSYNEQFF. CDR3 DNA sequence: TGTGCCAGTTCATCGGGAGCCAGCTCCTACAATGAGCAGTTCTTC.

V is TRBV27 and J is TRBJ1-1; D is possibly TRBD1 (6 bases). The V end lost 0 bases, the J end lost 1 base, and 9 bases lay between the germline ends. The CDR3 spans 15 residues. Germline V CDR1 and CDR2: MNHEY, SMNVEV (reference sequence). The CDR3: CASSLSPGENTEAFF. CDR3 bases: TGTGCCAGCAGTTTATCTCCAGGGGAGAACACTGAAGCTTTCTTT.

This clonotype was picked up a small number of times. The chain combines TRBV19 with TRBJ1-5; D unresolved. The V gene's germline CDR1 is LNHDA and CDR2 SQIVND (reference sequence). The CDR3 extends over 14 amino acids. V was clipped by 5 bases and J by 0 bases, with 8 bases between them. In nucleotides, the CDR3 is TGTGCCAGTAGTCCTGTGTATAGCAATCAGCCCCAGCATTTT. This gives the protein CASSPVYSNQPQHF.

The chain couples TRBV5-4 to TRBJ1-2; D gene ambiguous. Trimming cost V 0 bases and J 2 bases, with 8 bases left between them. The CDR3 sequence is 14 residues long. In germline, CDR1 is SGHNT, CDR2 YYREEE (reference sequence). The CDR3 sequence: CASSLEGRNYGYTF. CDR3 bases: TGTGCCAGCAGCTTGGAGGGCAGAAACTATGGCTACACCTTC.

The V call is TRBV6-1, the J call TRBJ2-3, with 13 bases lining up with TRBD2. The V gene end was trimmed by 6 bases and the J gene end by 3 bases; junction bases not matched to a gene: 6. CDR1 MNHNS and CDR2 SASEGT come from the germline V gene. The CDR3 is made up of 16 amino acids. CDR3: CASRPTSGRGTDTQYF. The CDR3 DNA sequence: TGTGCCAGCAGGCCCACTAGCGGGAGGGGGACAGATACGCAGTATTTT.

The chain employs TRBV20-1 and TRBJ1-5, with D unresolved. The V end was cut by 0 bases, the J end by 7 bases, with 37 bases between. The CDR3 consists of 22 residues. Germline CDR1 is DFQATT and CDR2 is SNEGSKA (reference sequence). CDR3 in amino acids: CSARDRKASREGFLASFQPQHF. The DNA for the CDR3 is TGCAGTGCTAGAGATCGGAAGGCGTCGAGGGAAGGTTTTCTGGCTTCTTTCCAGCCCCAGCATTTT.

V is TRBV7-9 and J is TRBJ2-2; maybe TRBD2 (6 bases). The CDR3 runs to 15 residues. CDR1 and CDR2 (germline): SEHNR, FQNEAQ (reference sequence). Trimming pared 5 bases from V and 0 bases from J, leaving 10 bases between. CDR3 bases: TGTGCCAGCAGCCGAGGGAGGACGAACACCGGGGAGCTGTTTTTT. This encodes CASSRGRTNTGELFF.

This chain joins TRBV20-1 and TRBJ2-4; D possibly corresponds to TRBD1 (5 bases). The V gene lost 1 base and the J gene lost 0 bases, with 19 bases spanning the gap. Germline values: CDR1 DFQATT, CDR2 SNEGSKA (reference sequence). The CDR3 totals 18 residues. The CDR3 nucleotides are TGCAGTGCTAGAGCTAGGGGTCCTAGGGCCCTAGCCAAAAACATTCAGTACTTC. It yields the protein CSARARGPRALAKNIQYF.

By sample share, this clonotype is medium-sized. This chain joins TRBV6-5 and TRBJ2-5, with 10 bases matching TRBD2. The germline V gene has CDR1 MNHEY and CDR2 SVGAGI. The CDR3 consists of 17 residues. Trimming cost V 0 bases and J 5 bases; bases outside gene matches: 9. The CDR3 DNA is TGTGCCAGCAGTTACTCAGCCAGCGGGAGGGCCGGGGAGACCCAGTACTTC. This sequence encodes CASSYSASGRAGETQYF.

This chain connects TRBV20-1 to TRBJ2-3; D is possibly TRBD2 (6 bases). Germline V lookup: CDR1 DFQATT, CDR2 SNEGSKA (reference sequence). The ends were cut back, 1 base at V and 2 bases at J, with 22 bases in the middle. The CDR3 is 18 residues long. The CDR3 nucleotides are TGCAGTGCTAGAGGGCTGGCTGGAGCGGACTATACCACAGATACGCAGTATTTT. Its protein is CSARGLAGADYTTDTQYF.

This clonotype was seen once. The V gene is TRBV7-2, the J gene TRBJ2-3, with D possibly TRBD2 on 6 matching bases. V lost 5 bases and J lost 4, with 16 bases in between. The CDR3 covers 15 residues. The germline gives CDR1 SGHTA, CDR2 FQGNSA. CDR3 loop: CASSLEGLTPDTQYF. CDR3 sequence (DNA): TGTGCCAGCAGCCTCGAGGGACTCACTCCAGATACGCAGTATTTT.

The gene calls are TRBV28 and TRBJ2-2, with D uncertain. The CDR3 extends over 15 amino acids. Germline assignment: CDR1 MDHEN and CDR2 SYDVKM. V lost 6 bases and J 1 base, leaving 12 bases between the germline ends. CDR3 in DNA: TGTGCCAGCAGCACTAACCGAAAGAACACCGGGGAGCTGTTTTTT. It translates to CASSTNRKNTGELFF.

V usage is TRBV20-1 and J usage is TRBJ1-2; no clear D gene. V was cut by 6 bases and J by 5 bases, with 10 bases left in between. Germline V CDR1 and CDR2: DFQATT, SNEGSKA (reference sequence). The CDR3 loop spans 11 amino acids. CDR3 region: CSAEGQYGYTF. As DNA, the CDR3 is TGCAGTGCGGAGGGCCAGTATGGCTACACCTTC.

The chain joins TRBV20-1 to TRBJ2-2, with D hard to call. V was shortened by 2 bases and J by 5 bases, with 12 bases between the two germline ends. Germline assignment: CDR1 DFQATT and CDR2 SNEGSKA (reference sequence). The CDR3 has 14 residues. The CDR3 region is CSARSVSWTGELFF. In nucleotides, the CDR3 is TGCAGTGCTAGATCCGTTAGTTGGACCGGGGAGCTGTTTTTT.

The chain links TRBV20-1 to TRBJ2-7; TRBD2 agrees at 10 bases. V gave up 6 bases and J gave up 6 bases; unmatched junction bases: 11. Per germline, CDR1 DFQATT and CDR2 SNEGSKA (reference sequence). The CDR3 consists of 14 residues. CDR3: CSARLAGPPVEQYF. In DNA, the CDR3 is TGCAGTGCGAGACTAGCGGGTCCCCCTGTCGAGCAGTACTTC.

The CDR3 nucleotides are TGTGCCAGCACCGGGACTGCGTACAACACCATATATTTT. Translated: CASTGTAYNTIYF. The rearrangement joins TRBV2 to TRBJ1-3; the D gene is possibly TRBD1 (5 bases). From germline, CDR1 is SNHLY and CDR2 FYNNEI. V lost 7 bases and J lost 7, with 14 bases in between. The CDR3 runs to 13 residues.

CDR3 sequence reads: CSAMGHTQETQYF. The DNA of the CDR3 is TGCAGTGCTATGGGACATACCCAAGAGACCCAGTACTTC. The chain is built from TRBV20-1 and TRBJ2-5; tentatively, D is TRBD1 (6 bases). Germline V gene sequence: CDR1 DFQATT, CDR2 SNEGSKA (reference sequence). V was shortened by 4 bases and J by 1 base, with 10 bases between the two germline ends. CDR3 length: 13 amino acids.

The V and J genes are TRBV27 and TRBJ2-4; 15 nucleotides agree with TRBD2. CDR3 length: 15 amino acids. The germline V gene encodes CDR1 MNHEY and CDR2 SMNVEV (reference sequence). Germline trimming cut 6 bases from V and 10 bases from J; bases unmatched to any gene: 7. CDR3 DNA: TGTGCCAGCAGCAGGACTAGCGGGAGGGAAAGAATTCAGTACTTC. Translated: CASSRTSGRERIQYF.

This sequence joins TRBV2 and TRBJ2-5, with 7 bases identical to TRBD2. Trimming cost V 3 bases and J 2 bases; bases outside gene matches: 9. The CDR3 contains 16 residues. Per the germline V gene, CDR1 is SNHLY and CDR2 is FYNNEI. In nucleotides, the CDR3 is TGTGCCAGCAGTGAGAGAGGAGCGGGATTTCAAGAGACCCAGTACTTC. Protein: CASSERGAGFQETQYF.

V is TRBV7-2 and J is TRBJ1-5; no clear D. This CDR3 comprises 14 residues. Between the trimmed V and J ends, which lost 1 base and 7 bases, there was a span of 11 bases. CDR1 is SGHTA, CDR2 FQGNSA, per germline. CDR3 residues: CASSLVVNGQPQHF. In DNA form, the CDR3 reads TGTGCCAGCAGCTTAGTAGTTAACGGCCAGCCCCAGCATTTT.

The V gene is TRBV7-8, the J gene TRBJ2-3, with D tentatively TRBD2 (6 bases). The CDR3 length is 16 residues. Germline CDR1 SGHVS, CDR2 FQNEAQ. V lost 5 bases, J lost 5 bases, and 20 bases lay in between. CDR3 sequence (DNA): TGTGCCAGCAGCCAGCGGGCCCCTAGCGCAGAAGATACGCAGTATTTT. Its protein is CASSQRAPSAEDTQYF.

The chain has TRBV7-2 and TRBJ2-1, with D tentatively TRBD1 (5 bases). V shed 3 bases and J shed 0 bases, with 15 bases lying between them. This CDR3 comprises 17 residues. Germline V gene sequence: CDR1 SGHTA, CDR2 FQGNSA. CDR3 in DNA: TGTGCCAGCAGCTTTAGGGGCGCCCAAAGCTCCTACAATGAGCAGTTCTTC. Translation: CASSFRGAQSSYNEQFF.

The J gene is TRBJ2-5, the V gene TRBV5-1, with 12 bases that match TRBD2. CDR1 and CDR2 (germline): SGHRS, YFSETQ. The CDR3 totals 16 residues. V gave up 5 bases and J gave up 3 bases; unmatched junction bases: 8. The CDR3 loop reads CASSVMGLAGEETQYF. The DNA of the CDR3 is TGCGCCAGCAGTGTGATGGGACTAGCGGGTGAAGAGACCCAGTACTTC.

This clonotype occurred once. This chain links TRBV6-1 with TRBJ1-1; no reliable D call. Trimming took off 0 bases at V and 13 bases at J, with 0 bases between the two ends. The CDR3 totals 8 residues. CDR1 is MNHNS, CDR2 SASEGT, per germline. The CDR3 region has the DNA TGTGCCAGCAGTGAAGCTTTCTTT. Residues: CASSEAFF.

This clonotype was seen just once. The chain uses TRBV6-1 and TRBJ1-2; 7 nucleotides line up with TRBD1. CDR1 MNHNS and CDR2 SASEGT come from the germline V gene. The ends lost 5 bases at V and 4 bases at J; junction bases unmatched: 4. CDR3 length: 13 residues. CDR3 sequence reads: CASSRQGFYGYTF. CDR3 in DNA: TGTGCCAGCAGTCGACAGGGTTTCTATGGCTACACCTTC.

The rearrangement joins TRBV6-1 to TRBJ1-2; 9 nucleotides align to TRBD1. Unmatched junction bases numbered 14, after V lost 8 bases and J lost 1 base. The germline V gene has CDR1 MNHNS and CDR2 SASEGT. This CDR3 has 17 amino acids. The CDR3 DNA reads TGTGCCAGCTTTACCCGGGACAGGGCTCCCTTTAACTATGGCTACACCTTC. Encoded protein: CASFTRDRAPFNYGYTF.